This TCR beta chain stems from a study of T cells in Graves' hyperthyroidism and ophthalmopathy. Germline assignment: CDR1 SGHRS and CDR2 YFSETQ. This CDR3 comprises 16 residues. V lost 0 bases and J 0 bases, leaving 9 bases between the germline ends. TCR beta CDR3 region amplification was performed from RNA transcripts. The HTBI primer set drove a first-round RT-PCR of the TCR CDR3. TCRdb itself ran the multiplex PCR reads through MiXCR, one entry per CDR3 protein. Of hundreds of thousands of distinct CDR3 sequences listed, 13% to 15% were seen once; the top ten hold around 9.6%. This TCR was sampled from a woman between 18 and 30 years old with Graves' hyperthyroidism. Sequenced material: blood. This chain connects TRBV5-1 to TRBJ2-2; possible D gene TRBD1, 6 bases. Written as DNA, the CDR3 is TGCGCCAGCAGCTTGGTCCCAGGGGCGAACACCGGGGAGCTGTTTTTT. Translation gives CASSLVPGANTGELFF.